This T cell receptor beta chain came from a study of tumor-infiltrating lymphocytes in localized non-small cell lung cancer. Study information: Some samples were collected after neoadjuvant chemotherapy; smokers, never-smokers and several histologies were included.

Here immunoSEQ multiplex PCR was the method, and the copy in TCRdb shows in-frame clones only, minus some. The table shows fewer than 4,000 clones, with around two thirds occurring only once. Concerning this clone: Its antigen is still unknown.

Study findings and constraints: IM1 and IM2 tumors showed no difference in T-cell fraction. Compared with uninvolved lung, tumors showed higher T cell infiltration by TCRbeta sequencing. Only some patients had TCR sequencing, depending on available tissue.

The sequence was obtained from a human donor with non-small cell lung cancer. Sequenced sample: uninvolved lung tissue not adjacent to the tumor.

The CDR3 reads CASTRRGGGGEAFF. CDR3 DNA: TGTGCCAGCACCAGAAGAGGCGGAGGGGGTGAAGCTTTCTTT. The chain links TRBV5-8 to TRBJ1-1; a possible D gene is TRBD1 (6 bases). Looked up from germline, CDR1 is SGHTS and CDR2 is YDEGEE. The CDR3 covers 14 residues. Between the trimmed V and J ends, which lost 6 bases and 7 bases, there was a span of 19 bases.